The clone carrying this TCR beta chain was seen at least ten times. What it binds is not known. It was RNA transcripts that yielded the amplified TCR beta CDR3 regions. With the HTBI primer set, the TCR CDR3 went through a first round of RT-PCR. MiXCR was run by TCRdb on the multiplex PCR reads, yielding one entry per CDR3 protein. The sample holds 660,000 or so distinct CDR3 sequences, 45% seen once. The length of the CDR3 is 15 residues. Trimming at V came to 3 bases and at J to 6 bases, leaving 5 bases not matched to a gene. CDR1 is KGHDR, CDR2 SFDVKD, per germline. These data originate in a study of T cells in Graves' hyperthyroidism and ophthalmopathy. Uncontrolled infections, other autoimmune diseases, pregnancy or lactation led to exclusion of patients. Points from the study as a whole: Separating ophthalmopathy from stable hyperthyroidism was achieved by a 13 V-J model. Peripheral blood also featured most of the thyroid clonotypes expanded above 0.001.

Sequencing was done on a sample of peripheral blood or thyroid tissue (not recorded which). This chain connects TRBV24-1 to TRBJ2-7; TRBD1 matches at 12 bases. This clonotype was sampled from an adult man with Graves' disease, either hyperthyroidism or ophthalmopathy (not recorded which). CDR3: CATSDGTGGWSEQYF. CDR3 sequence (DNA): TGTGCCACCAGTGATGGGACAGGGGGCTGGAGCGAGCAGTACTTC.